This T cell receptor beta chain emerged from a study of beta chain features in type 1 diabetes. This clone was seen a few times. Its antigen is not identified. The isolated RNA, all of it, was reverse transcribed, so expressed TCRB transcripts were what got sequenced. Sequenced by immunoSEQ multiplex PCR; TCRdb stores in-frame clones only, minus some. The sample contains roughly 160,000 clones, approximately 7.9% of which appear only once. In germline, CDR1 is SGHDT, CDR2 YYEEEE. The V end was cut by 5 bases, the J end by 7 bases, with 16 bases between. The CDR3 has 14 residues. The study, taken as a whole, reports: The analysis here could not establish whether HLA type shapes TCRB rearrangement. A possible short-template PCR bias applies equally to patients and controls. Shorter TCRB CDR3s, moderately but significantly so, were found in Type 1 diabetes patients in all four CD4+ subsets.

Sequenced material: central memory CD4+ T cells from blood. This TCR came from a man aged 18 to 35 with type 1 diabetes. The V gene is TRBV5-6, the J gene TRBJ2-1; TRBD1 might be the D (5 bases). The CDR3 reads CASRNQGSENEQFF. The CDR3 DNA follows: TGTGCCAGCAGGAACCAGGGCTCGGAAAATGAGCAGTTCTTC.